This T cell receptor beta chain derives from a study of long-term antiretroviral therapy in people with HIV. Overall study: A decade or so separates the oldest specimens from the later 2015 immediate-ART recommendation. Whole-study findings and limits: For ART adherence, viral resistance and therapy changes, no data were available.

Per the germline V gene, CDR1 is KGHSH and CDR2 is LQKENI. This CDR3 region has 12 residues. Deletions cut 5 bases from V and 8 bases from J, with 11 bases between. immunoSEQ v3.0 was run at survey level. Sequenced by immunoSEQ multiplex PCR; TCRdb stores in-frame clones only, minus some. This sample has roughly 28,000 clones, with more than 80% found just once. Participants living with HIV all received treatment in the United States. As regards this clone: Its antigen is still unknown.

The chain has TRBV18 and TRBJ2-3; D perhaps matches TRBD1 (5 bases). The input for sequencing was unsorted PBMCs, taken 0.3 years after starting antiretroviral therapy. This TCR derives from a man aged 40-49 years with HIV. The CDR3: CASSSQDPTQYF. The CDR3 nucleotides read TGTGCCAGCTCATCACAGGATCCTACGCAGTATTTT.